The present T cell receptor beta chain was sequenced within a study of T cell changes during pregnancy in multiple sclerosis. The CDR3 is 14 residues long. The germline V gene has CDR1 KGHSH and CDR2 LQKENI. Losses at the gene ends were 5 bases for V and 0 bases for J; bases not matched to a gene: 3. Profiling relied on immunoSEQ multiplex PCR, and the TCRdb table lists in-frame clones only, not all of them. The table lists 38,000 or so clones, around 89% of them singletons, with approximately 0.52% in the top ten. The source was CD4+ T cells from peripheral blood mononuclear cells, collected in the second trimester of pregnancy. The clonotype originates from a female donor with multiple sclerosis, enrolled in a pregnancy study. The rearrangement joins TRBV18 to TRBJ1-1, with 7 positions matching TRBD1. The CDR3 DNA reads as TGTGCCAGCTCAGAAGGACAGGTGAACACTGAAGCTTTCTTT. This encodes CASSEGQVNTEAFF. Combining the CDR3 with reference TRBV18 and TRBJ1-1 gives the whole variable domain NAGVMQNPRHLVRRRGQEARLRCSPMKGHSHVYWYRQLPEEGLKFMVYLQKENIIDESGMPKERFSAEFPKEGPSILRIQQVVRGDSAAYFCASSEGQVNTEAFFGQGTRLTVV.